Listed below are T cell receptor beta chains from one sample, sequenced in a study of T cells and copy number aberrations in small-cell lung cancer. Clones were read by immunoSEQ multiplex PCR, and TCRdb kept only the in-frame ones, dropping some. The table for this sample gives 94 clones. Material for sequencing was tumor tissue. The receptors were gathered from a woman in her fifties or sixties with small cell lung cancer. Each CDR3 is given with its conserved first and last residue. A D gene is named only where the DNA matches it firmly. Clone size, where shown, is once, few, many, or a class for clones that have expanded.

D gene: .; V gene: TRBV30; clone size: .; J gene: TRBJ2-2; CDR3 protein: CAWSIYFKGNTGELFF; CDR3 DNA: TGTGCCTGGAGTATCTACTTCAAGGGGAACACCGGGGAGCTGTTTTTT
D gene: TRBD2; V gene: TRBV5-4; clone size: .; J gene: TRBJ2-3; CDR3 protein: CASSFGLAGTDTQYF; CDR3 DNA: TGTGCCAGCAGCTTCGGACTAGCGGGGACAGATACGCAGTATTTT
D gene: .; V gene: TRBV30; clone size: .; J gene: TRBJ2-3; CDR3 protein: CAWSVNSDTQYF; CDR3 DNA: TGTGCCTGGAGTGTGAACTCAGATACGCAGTATTTT
D gene: TRBD1; V gene: TRBV5-1; clone size: .; J gene: TRBJ1-1; CDR3 protein: CASSSGQDTEAFF; CDR3 DNA: TGCGCCAGCAGTTCAGGACAGGACACTGAAGCTTTCTTT
D gene: TRBD1; V gene: TRBV18; clone size: .; J gene: TRBJ1-3; CDR3 protein: CASSPGTGTGNTIYF; CDR3 DNA: TGTGCCAGCTCACCTGGGACAGGGACCGGAAACACCATATATTTT
D gene: TRBD2; V gene: TRBV2; clone size: .; J gene: TRBJ2-5; CDR3 protein: CASSEGAGGGETQYF; CDR3 DNA: TGTGCCAGCAGTGAAGGGGCGGGGGGAGGAGAGACCCAGTACTTC
D gene: TRBD1; V gene: TRBV5-4; clone size: .; J gene: TRBJ1-1; CDR3 protein: CASSLGGGNTEAFF; CDR3 DNA: TGTGCCAGCAGCTTAGGGGGCGGGAACACTGAAGCTTTCTTT
D gene: .; V gene: TRBV25-1; clone size: few; J gene: TRBJ2-7; CDR3 protein: CASSVNSYEQYF; CDR3 DNA: TGTGCCAGCAGTGTCAACTCCTACGAGCAGTACTTC
D gene: TRBD1; V gene: TRBV5-1; clone size: .; J gene: TRBJ2-5; CDR3 protein: CASSLGQGGGETQYF; CDR3 DNA: TGCGCCAGCAGCTTGGGACAGGGCGGCGGGGAGACCCAGTACTTC
D gene: .; V gene: TRBV18; clone size: .; J gene: TRBJ2-7; CDR3 protein: CASSPQGIFYEQYF; CDR3 DNA: TGTGCCAGCTCACCACAGGGTATATTCTACGAGCAGTACTTC
D gene: .; V gene: TRBV6-6; clone size: .; J gene: TRBJ2-5; CDR3 protein: CASSGETQYF; CDR3 DNA: TGTGCCAGCAGCGGAGAGACCCAGTACTTC
D gene: .; V gene: TRBV5-1; clone size: .; J gene: TRBJ1-1; CDR3 protein: CASRRRGGQTNTEAFF; CDR3 DNA: TGCGCCAGCCGCCGGAGGGGGGGCCAAACGAACACTGAAGCTTTCTTT
D gene: .; V gene: TRBV18; clone size: .; J gene: TRBJ2-3; CDR3 protein: CASSQLGGDTQYF; CDR3 DNA: TGTGCCAGCTCCCAACTCGGGGGAGATACGCAGTATTTT
D gene: .; V gene: TRBV6-5; clone size: once; J gene: TRBJ1-2; CDR3 protein: CASSYSGFGGYTF; CDR3 DNA: TGTGCCAGCAGTTACTCGGGCTTTGGGGGCTACACCTTC
D gene: TRBD1; V gene: TRBV6-1; clone size: .; J gene: TRBJ1-2; CDR3 protein: CASHHGDSLGYTF; CDR3 DNA: TGTGCCAGCCATCACGGGGACAGTCTTGGCTACACCTTC
D gene: .; V gene: TRBV7-8; clone size: .; J gene: TRBJ2-5; CDR3 protein: CASSLQETQYF; CDR3 DNA: TGTGCCAGCAGCCTCCAAGAGACCCAGTACTTC
D gene: .; V gene: TRBV18; clone size: few; J gene: TRBJ1-4; CDR3 protein: CASSLGGNEKLFF; CDR3 DNA: TGTGCCAGCTCACTCGGGGGTAATGAAAAACTGTTTTTT
D gene: .; V gene: TRBV10-2; clone size: .; J gene: TRBJ2-7; CDR3 protein: CASSDSYEQYF; CDR3 DNA: TGCGCCAGCAGTGACAGCTACGAGCAGTACTTC
D gene: TRBD1; V gene: TRBV11-2; clone size: once; J gene: TRBJ1-5; CDR3 protein: CASSLDRELGNQPQHF; CDR3 DNA: TGTGCCAGCAGCTTGGACAGGGAGTTAGGCAATCAGCCCCAGCATTTT
D gene: .; V gene: TRBV30; clone size: .; J gene: TRBJ1-5; CDR3 protein: CAWSLGGNQPQHF; CDR3 DNA: TGTGCCTGGAGTCTAGGGGGAAATCAGCCCCAGCATTTT
D gene: .; V gene: TRBV7-9; clone size: .; J gene: TRBJ2-3; CDR3 protein: CASSSGHGSRKDTQYF; CDR3 DNA: TGTGCCAGCAGCTCTGGACACGGGAGTAGAAAAGATACGCAGTATTTT
D gene: .; V gene: TRBV6-5; clone size: once; J gene: TRBJ2-2; CDR3 protein: CATMGGGELFF; CDR3 DNA: TGTGCCACGATGGGTGGCGGGGAGCTGTTTTTT
D gene: TRBD1; V gene: TRBV6-5; clone size: once; J gene: TRBJ1-1; CDR3 protein: CASSYSRDRAKAFF; CDR3 DNA: TGTGCCAGCAGTTACTCCCGGGACAGGGCGAAAGCTTTCTTT
D gene: .; V gene: TRBV6-5; clone size: .; J gene: TRBJ1-1; CDR3 protein: CASSAPGVNTEAFF; CDR3 DNA: TGTGCCAGCAGCGCCCCGGGGGTCAACACTGAAGCTTTCTTT